The 7 T cell receptor beta chains below come from one sample, sequenced in a study of blood T cell repertoires in COVID-19. Generated by immunoSEQ multiplex PCR, the TCRdb table keeps only in-frame clones and is missing some. The data show about 200,000 clones, 88% seen once. The sequenced material came from peripheral blood. All receptors come from a man in his fifties with COVID-19, enrolled during active disease.

V gene TRBV29-1 combines with J gene TRBJ2-1; 12 bases are shared with TRBD2. The CDR3 spans 15 residues. Germline V gene lookup returns CDR1 SQVTM and CDR2 ANQGSEA. V shed 4 bases, J shed 5 bases, and the junction held 6 bases outside the gene matches. This CDR3 reads CSVGLAGAIHNEQFF. CDR3 in DNA: TGCAGCGTTGGACTAGCGGGAGCAATCCACAATGAGCAGTTCTTC.

V and J are TRBV25-1 and TRBJ2-2, with 12 bases aligning to TRBD2. Per the germline V gene, CDR1 is MGHDK and CDR2 is SYGVNS. With 4 bases clipped from V and 1 base from J, the junction kept 7 bases outside the gene matches. The CDR3 covers 18 residues. For the CDR3, the DNA is TGTGCCAGCAGTGCGACTTGGACTAGCGGGAAGAACACCGGGGAGCTGTTTTTT. Encoded protein: CASSATWTSGKNTGELFF.

The chain uses TRBV3-1 (or the pseudogene TRBV3-2) and TRBJ2-1, with TRBD2 matching 12 bases. This CDR3 has 17 amino acids. V gave up 0 bases and J gave up 7 bases; unmatched junction bases: 7. Germline V gene lookup returns CDR1 LGHDT and CDR2 YNNKEL (reference sequence). The CDR3: CASSQELLAGGGNEQFF. The CDR3, as DNA: TGTGCCAGCAGCCAAGAACTCCTAGCGGGAGGGGGAAATGAGCAGTTCTTC.

J is TRBJ2-3 and V is TRBV9; 12 nucleotides align to TRBD2. This CDR3 is built from 16 residues. Trimming removed 0 bases from V and 4 bases from J; junction bases left unmatched: 3. Germline V gene lookup returns CDR1 SGDLS and CDR2 YYNGEE. The CDR3 loop reads CASSVEASGGADTQYF. The CDR3 DNA reads as TGTGCCAGCAGCGTAGAAGCTAGCGGGGGGGCAGATACGCAGTATTTT.

This clone occurred a few times. The V gene is TRBV6-5, the J gene TRBJ1-5, with D hard to call. Germline lookup yields CDR1 MNHEY and CDR2 SVGAGI. This CDR3 has 14 residues. Trimming cost V 6 bases and J 0 bases, with 9 bases left between them. In DNA form, the CDR3 reads TGTGCCAGCAGCGGAGCGGGTAGCAATCAGCCCCAGCATTTT. Protein sequence: CASSGAGSNQPQHF.

The J gene is TRBJ2-2, the V gene TRBV3-1 (or the pseudogene TRBV3-2); tentative D call: TRBD2 (5 bases). The germline V and J ends were trimmed by 0 bases and 0 bases, with 11 bases remaining between them. CDR1 is LGHDT, CDR2 YNNKEL, per germline (reference sequence). There are 17 residues in the CDR3. The CDR3 DNA reads TGTGCCAGCAGCCAAGATTACGGGGTAGCGAACACCGGGGAGCTGTTTTTT. Translating gives CASSQDYGVANTGELFF.

Written as DNA, the CDR3 is TGTGCCAGCAGCGCCCCGACAGGGTACAATGAGCAGTTCTTC. Encoded protein: CASSAPTGYNEQFF. The genes are TRBV5-5 and TRBJ2-1, with TRBD1 matching 7 bases. The CDR3 contains 14 residues. The trim removed 4 bases at V and 4 bases at J, leaving 5 bases unmatched. CDR1 and CDR2 (germline): SGHKS, YYEKEE (reference sequence).